This TCR beta chain is from a study of OX40 agonist ivuxolimab in advanced cancers. Points from the study as a whole: Dose levels from 0.1 to 3.0 mg/kg saw CD4+ and CD8+ blood T cells expand clonally by week 6.

Note on this clone: What it binds is unknown.

Method: immunoSEQ multiplex PCR; TCRdb's copy keeps in-frame clones and lacks some. The sample contains 100,000 to 150,000 clones, 75% to 95% of which appear only once. This sample comprised CD4+ or CD8+ T cells sorted from blood, obtained in a trial of the OX40 agonist ivuxolimab. The sequence came from an adult with an advanced solid tumor such as melanoma, head and neck, liver or kidney cancer.

The CDR3 coding sequence is TGCAGCGTTGAAGGGGGCGGGGGTGATTTCTTT. As protein: CSVEGGGGDFF. The chain uses TRBV29-1 and TRBJ1-1; D possibly corresponds to TRBD1 (5 bases). The CDR3 covers 11 residues. Germline lookup yields CDR1 SQVTM and CDR2 ANQGSEA. V was shortened by 1 base and J by 13 bases, with 13 bases between the two germline ends. The variable domain in full, completed from reference TRBV29-1 and TRBJ1-1, reads SAVISQKPSRDICQRGTSLTIQCQVDSQVTMMFWYRQQPGQSLTLIATANQGSEATYESGFVIDKFPISRPNLTFSTLTVSNMSPEDSSIYLCSVEGGGGDFFGQGTRLTVV.